These T cell receptor beta chains were read from a single sample in a study of response to subunit inactivated influenza vaccine. MiXCR, run by TCRdb on the RT-PCR reads, gives a single entry per CDR3 protein. The data hold approximately 500,000 distinct CDR3 sequences, with over 10% observed a single time. This specimen was PBMCs from blood, taken about 40 days after vaccination. Receptors originate from a man between 50 and 59 years old who received an inactivated influenza vaccine. Both conserved end residues are part of each CDR3. The D gene is left open where the match is weak. The size of a clone is reported for some rows only, either as once, few or many, or as a class for expanded clones.

>TRBV12-3/TRBV12-4|TRBD1|TRBJ1-5|few
TGTGCCAGCAGTCCACAGGGGGCGCTAAGCAATCAGCCCCAGCATTTT
CASSPQGALSNQPQHF
>TRBV7-9|-|TRBJ2-3|few
TGTGCCAGCAGCTTAGACGGGGGAGCGGCAGATACGCAGTATTTT
CASSLDGGAADTQYF
>TRBV12-3/TRBV12-4|-|TRBJ1-5|few
TGTGCCAGCAGTTTAAACGGACAGCCCCAGCATTTT
CASSLNGQPQHF
>TRBV30|-|TRBJ1-1|-
TGTGCCGGGAACCAGGGAGGCACTGAAGCTTTCTTT
CAGNQGGTEAFF
>TRBV4-1|-|TRBJ1-2|-
TGCGCCAGCAGCCAAGATGGGGTAGGGTTGGTCGGCTACACCTTC
CASSQDGVGLVGYTF
>TRBV5-8|-|TRBJ2-3|few
TGTGCCAGCAGCCTGGGGTCTCAGTCCCTAGGCCCAGATACGCAGTATTTT
CASSLGSQSLGPDTQYF
>TRBV20-1|TRBD1|TRBJ2-7|few
TGCAGTGCTAGAGTCCCGGGACAGGGGTGGGGCGAGCAGTACTTC
CSARVPGQGWGEQYF
>TRBV5-1|TRBD1|TRBJ2-7|-
TGCGCCAGCCGGGACAGGGAAGATGAGCAGTACTTC
CASRDREDEQYF
>TRBV6-1|TRBD2|TRBJ2-7|few
TGTGCCAGCGTGGGTACAGTTAGCGGGGGGCCCATTATCTCCTACGAGCAGTACTTC
CASVGTVSGGPIISYEQYF
>TRBV20-1|-|TRBJ2-1|many
TGCAGTGCCACCGGGACTGGGGGGAATGAGCAGTTCTTC
CSATGTGGNEQFF
>TRBV6-5|-|TRBJ2-7|-
TGTGCCAGCAGTTACCGGGCTCCCTACTACGAGCAGTACTTC
CASSYRAPYYEQYF
>TRBV7-9|-|TRBJ2-3|-
TGTGCCAGCAACCTCTCCCCCACAGATACGCAGTATTTT
CASNLSPTDTQYF
>TRBV5-1|-|TRBJ2-5|many
TGCGCCAGCAGGCAGGGTAGTTCGGAGACCCAGTACTTC
CASRQGSSETQYF
>TRBV6-2/TRBV6-3|-|TRBJ1-2|few
TGTGCCAGCAGTCGACGGGGCAATCCCTACACCTTC
CASSRRGNPYTF
>TRBV4-3|-|TRBJ1-3|many
TGCGCCAGCAGCCGGGACGACTTCTTAAGCTCTGGAAACACCATATATTTT
CASSRDDFLSSGNTIYF
>TRBV6-5|-|TRBJ2-7|few
TGTGCCAGCAGTTACTCAAGGGCGCGGGGCTACGAGCAGTACTTC
CASSYSRARGYEQYF
>TRBV6-4|-|TRBJ2-5|-
TGTGCCAGCAGTGCCCAGCAGGGATCCGAGACCCAGTACTTC
CASSAQQGSETQYF
>TRBV6-1|TRBD1|TRBJ2-1|-
TGTGCCAGCAGTGTCACATCGAGACAGGGGGTCTCTCCCAGCTCCTACAATGAGCAGTTCTTC
CASSVTSRQGVSPSSYNEQFF
>TRBV9|TRBD2|TRBJ2-7|-
TGTGCCAGCAGCGCCGGGACTAACAACTACGAGCAGTACTTC
CASSAGTNNYEQYF
>TRBV12-3/TRBV12-4|-|TRBJ2-6|-
TGTGCCAGCAGTTTATTGGGGGCTGGGGCCAACGTCCTGACTTTC
CASSLLGAGANVLTF
>TRBV7-2|TRBD2|TRBJ2-3|few
TGTGCCAGCAGCTCTGGGACTAGCGGGGGGGCCATAGATACGCAGTATTTT
CASSSGTSGGAIDTQYF
>TRBV12-3/TRBV12-4|TRBD1|TRBJ1-5|-
TGTGCCAGCAGAGGTACGCGGACAGGGTCTCAGCCCCAGCATTTT
CASRGTRTGSQPQHF
>TRBV2|-|TRBJ2-2|-
TGTGCCAGCACGGCGGGATTGGGCGGGGAGCTGTTTTTT
CASTAGLGGELFF
>TRBV6-2/TRBV6-3|-|TRBJ2-5|many
TGTGCCAGCAGTTACCCCGGACAGACGGAGACCCAGTACTTC
CASSYPGQTETQYF
>TRBV10-3|TRBD1|TRBJ2-3|-
TGTGCCATCAGGGGACAGGACACAGATACGCAGTATTTT
CAIRGQDTDTQYF
>TRBV4-1|-|TRBJ2-5|-
TGCGCCAGCAGCCAAGTTGCAGGGTTTGGGACCCAGTACTTC
CASSQVAGFGTQYF
>TRBV28|-|TRBJ1-6|-
TGTGCCAGCAGTTCCGGGGGACGGAAAGTTTCGCCCCTCCACTTT
CASSSGGRKVSPLHF
>TRBV6-1|TRBD2|TRBJ2-7|many
TGTGCCAGCAGCGGGACTAGCGATTACGAGCAGTACTTC
CASSGTSDYEQYF
>TRBV7-2|-|TRBJ2-2|many
TGTGCCAGCAGCTTACCACTCGCGAACACCGGGGAGCTGTTTTTT
CASSLPLANTGELFF
>TRBV7-2|TRBD2|TRBJ2-7|-
TGTGCCAGCAGCGCTTCTAGCGGGCGTACCTACGAGCAGTACTTC
CASSASSGRTYEQYF
>TRBV15|-|TRBJ2-3|many
TGTGCCACCAGCACCCGCGCAATACTGCGGACTAGCACAGATACGCAGTATTTT
CATSTRAILRTSTDTQYF
>TRBV5-5|-|TRBJ2-2|few
TGTGCCAGCAGCCCCTCGGCAGCTTACACCGGGGAGCTGTTTTTT
CASSPSAAYTGELFF
>TRBV12-3/TRBV12-4|TRBD1|TRBJ2-2|few
TGTGCCAGCAGTTTACAACAGGGGATTTTAGCCGGGGAGCTGTTTTTT
CASSLQQGILAGELFF
>TRBV4-3|TRBD1|TRBJ2-7|few
TGCGCCAGCAGCCGACTGACCCCAGGGGCGGGACAGGGGCAATACGAGCAGTACTTC
CASSRLTPGAGQGQYEQYF
>TRBV12-3/TRBV12-4|-|TRBJ1-2|-
TGTGCCAGCAGTTTAGCTGCCGGGTTGGGCTACACCTTC
CASSLAAGLGYTF
>TRBV6-2/TRBV6-3|-|TRBJ2-5|few
TGTGCCAGCAGCAACCGGATGGGGGAGACCCAGTACTTC
CASSNRMGETQYF
>TRBV29-1|TRBD1|TRBJ2-7|-
TGCAGCGCCCGACAGGGGTTAGATAACCGATACGAGCAGTACTTC
CSARQGLDNRYEQYF
>TRBV12-3/TRBV12-4|-|TRBJ2-7|-
TGTGCCAGCAGTTTACTCCCGGGGGCGGACGAGCAGTACTTC
CASSLLPGADEQYF
>TRBV7-9|-|TRBJ1-6|few
TGTGCCAGCAGCCTCCAGGGCGGAGCCAATTCACCCCTCCACTTT
CASSLQGGANSPLHF
>TRBV7-9|-|TRBJ2-1|few
TGTGCCAGCAGACCCGTCTCGGGGGCCCTGTCCAATGAGCAGTTCTTC
CASRPVSGALSNEQFF
>TRBV10-3|TRBD2|TRBJ2-3|-
TGTGCCATCAGTGCCCTGGGACTAGCGGCCATGACGGCGGCAAATGGGGATACGCAGTATTTT
CAISALGLAAMTAANGDTQYF
>TRBV12-3/TRBV12-4|TRBD1|TRBJ2-7|many
TGTGCCAGCAGTTTGTCGGGACAGGGGTTTCCCTACGAGCAGTACTTC
CASSLSGQGFPYEQYF
>TRBV4-1|-|TRBJ1-3|many
TGCGCCAGCAGCCAGCAGGTCGGAAACACCATATATTTT
CASSQQVGNTIYF
>TRBV6-2/TRBV6-3|-|TRBJ1-3|few
TGTGCCAGCAGTTACGGGCGGAGCTCTGGAAACACCATATATTTT
CASSYGRSSGNTIYF
>TRBV10-2|TRBD2|TRBJ2-5|few
TGCGCCAGCACCTTGGCTAGCGGGAGAGAGACCCAGTACTTC
CASTLASGRETQYF
>TRBV7-2|-|TRBJ1-3|few
TGTGCCAGCAGACAGGGAGGCGGAAACACCATATATTTT
CASRQGGGNTIYF
>TRBV6-2/TRBV6-3|-|TRBJ2-3|-
TGTGCCAGCAGTTACTCGACCAGGGGCAGCACAGATACGCAGTATTTT
CASSYSTRGSTDTQYF
>TRBV20-1|-|TRBJ1-4|few
TGCAGTCCTAGTGAGGGTATGGATGAAAAACTGTTTTTT
CSPSEGMDEKLFF
>TRBV15|TRBD1|TRBJ1-6|-
TGTGCCACCAGCAGAGGGGACAGGGGAACACCCCTCCACTTT
CATSRGDRGTPLHF
>TRBV4-2|-|TRBJ2-7|few
TGTGCCAGCAGCCAAGAAGGGGACTACGAGCAGTACTTC
CASSQEGDYEQYF
>TRBV6-5|TRBD2|TRBJ2-2|-
TGTGCCAGCAGTTCTAGCGGGAACACCGGGGAGCTGTTTTTT
CASSSSGNTGELFF
>TRBV4-1|-|TRBJ2-2|many
TGCGCCAGCGCACAGCGCGCAGGGTCCTCCTACAACACCGGGGAGCTGTTTTTT
CASAQRAGSSYNTGELFF
>TRBV7-2|-|TRBJ1-2|-
TGTGCCAGCAGCTCCGGGGCGCGATTCTATGGCTACACCTTC
CASSSGARFYGYTF
>TRBV3-1|TRBD1|TRBJ2-2|-
TGTGCCAGCAGCCAAAACAGACAGGGTCGGAGCACCGGGGAGCTGTTTTTT
CASSQNRQGRSTGELFF
>TRBV7-2|-|TRBJ2-7|-
TGTGCCAGCACCCCGGCGGGGGCGGTGCTCTCCTACGAGCAGTACTTC
CASTPAGAVLSYEQYF
>TRBV20-1|TRBD2|TRBJ2-3|few
TGCAGTGCTAGATTGCGGGGGGCAGATACGCAGTATTTT
CSARLRGADTQYF
>TRBV5-1|-|TRBJ1-2|-
TGCGCCAGCACCCCGGCGGGGGCGCACTATGGCTACACCTTC
CASTPAGAHYGYTF
>TRBV5-1|-|TRBJ2-2|few
TGCGCCAGCAGCCAGATGAGGGCAGCGAGTTTCAGTTCCGGGGAGCTGTTTTTT
CASSQMRAASFSSGELFF